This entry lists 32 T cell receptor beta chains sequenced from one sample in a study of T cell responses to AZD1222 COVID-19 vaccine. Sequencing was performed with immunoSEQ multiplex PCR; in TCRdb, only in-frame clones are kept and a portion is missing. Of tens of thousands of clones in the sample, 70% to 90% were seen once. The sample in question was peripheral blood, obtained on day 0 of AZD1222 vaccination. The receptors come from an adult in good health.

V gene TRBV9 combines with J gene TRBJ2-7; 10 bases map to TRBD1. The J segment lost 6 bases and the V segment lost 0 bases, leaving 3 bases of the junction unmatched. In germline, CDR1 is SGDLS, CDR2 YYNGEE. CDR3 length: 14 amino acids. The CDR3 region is CASSVDWDRGEQYF. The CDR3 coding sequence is TGTGCCAGCAGCGTAGATTGGGACAGGGGCGAGCAGTACTTC. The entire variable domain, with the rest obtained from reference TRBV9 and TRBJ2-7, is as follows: DSGVTQTPKHLITATGQRVTLRCSPRSGDLSVYWYQQSLDQGLQFLIQYYNGEERAKGNILERFSAQQFPDLHSELNLSSLELGDSALYFCASSVDWDRGEQYFGPGTRLTVT.

The CDR3 DNA follows: TGTGCCAGCTCATCGGGTGGGAACACTGAAGCTTTCTTT. Residues: CASSSGGNTEAFF. The gene calls are TRBV18 and TRBJ1-1, with no clear D. CDR3 length: 13 residues. Germline loops: CDR1 KGHSH, CDR2 LQKENI. Trimming left V 5 bases short and J 1 base short, with 8 bases between. The full variable domain, in which reference TRBV18 and TRBJ1-1 provide the parts outside the CDR3, is NAGVMQNPRHLVRRRGQEARLRCSPMKGHSHVYWYRQLPEEGLKFMVYLQKENIIDESGMPKERFSAEFPKEGPSILRIQQVVRGDSAAYFCASSSGGNTEAFFGQGTRLTVV.

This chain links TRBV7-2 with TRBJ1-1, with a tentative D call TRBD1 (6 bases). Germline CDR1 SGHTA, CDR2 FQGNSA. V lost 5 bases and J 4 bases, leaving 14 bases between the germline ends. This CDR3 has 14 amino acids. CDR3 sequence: CASSRGRGSTEAFF. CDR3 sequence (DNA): TGTGCCAGCAGCCGTGGGAGGGGGTCCACTGAAGCTTTCTTT.

For the CDR3, the DNA is TGTGCCAGCTCACCACGCGGCCAGGGGTTTAATGAAAAACTGTTTTTT. Translation: CASSPRGQGFNEKLFF. The chain links TRBV18 to TRBJ1-4; a weak D match, TRBD1 (6 bases). The CDR3 consists of 16 residues. The V gene lost 1 base and the J gene lost 4 bases, with 13 bases spanning the gap. Germline CDR1 is KGHSH and CDR2 is LQKENI.

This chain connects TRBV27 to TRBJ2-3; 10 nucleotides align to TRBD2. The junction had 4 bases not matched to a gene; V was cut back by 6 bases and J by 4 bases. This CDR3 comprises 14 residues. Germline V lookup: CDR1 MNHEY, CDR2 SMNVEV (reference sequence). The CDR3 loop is CASRPSGSPDTQYF. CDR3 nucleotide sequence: TGTGCCAGCAGGCCTAGCGGGAGCCCAGATACGCAGTATTTT.

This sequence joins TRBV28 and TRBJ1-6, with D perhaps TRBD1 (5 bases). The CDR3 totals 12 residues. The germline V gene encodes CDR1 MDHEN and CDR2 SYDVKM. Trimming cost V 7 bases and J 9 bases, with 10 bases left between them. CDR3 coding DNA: TGTGCCAGCACGGGGGGGGTTTCACCCCTCCACTTT. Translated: CASTGGVSPLHF.

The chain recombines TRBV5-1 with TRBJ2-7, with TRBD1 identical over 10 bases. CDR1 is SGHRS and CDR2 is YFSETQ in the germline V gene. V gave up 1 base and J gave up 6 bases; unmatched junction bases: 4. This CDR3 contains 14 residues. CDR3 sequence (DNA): TGCGCCAGCAGCTTGAGGGACAGGGGCTTCGAGCAGTACTTC. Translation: CASSLRDRGFEQYF.

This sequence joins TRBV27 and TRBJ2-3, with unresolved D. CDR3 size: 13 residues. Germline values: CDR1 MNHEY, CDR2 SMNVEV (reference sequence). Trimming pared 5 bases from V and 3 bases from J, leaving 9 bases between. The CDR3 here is CASSTTRTDTQYF. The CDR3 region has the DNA TGTGCCAGCAGTACGACCAGAACAGATACGCAGTATTTT.

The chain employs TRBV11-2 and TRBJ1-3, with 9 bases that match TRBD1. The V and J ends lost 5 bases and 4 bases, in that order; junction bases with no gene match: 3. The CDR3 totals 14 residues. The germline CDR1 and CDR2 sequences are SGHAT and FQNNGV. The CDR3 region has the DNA TGTGCCAGCAGCGGACAGGGGCGAGGAAACACCATATATTTT. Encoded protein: CASSGQGRGNTIYF.

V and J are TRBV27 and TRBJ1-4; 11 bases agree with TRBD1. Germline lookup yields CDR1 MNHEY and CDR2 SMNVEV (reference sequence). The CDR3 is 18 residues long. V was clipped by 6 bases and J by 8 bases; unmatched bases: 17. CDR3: CASSHLRTGGRGREKLFF. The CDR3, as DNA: TGTGCCAGCAGCCACTTGCGGACAGGGGGCCGGGGTCGCGAAAAACTGTTTTTT.

The CDR3 reads CATSAGPMNTEAFF. Written as DNA, the CDR3 is TGTGCCACCAGTGCAGGCCCCATGAACACTGAAGCTTTCTTT. The chain employs TRBV24-1 and TRBJ1-1; no definite D call. CDR1 is KGHDR, CDR2 SFDVKD, per germline. CDR3 length: 14 amino acids. V lost 5 bases, J lost 0 bases, and 9 bases lay in between.

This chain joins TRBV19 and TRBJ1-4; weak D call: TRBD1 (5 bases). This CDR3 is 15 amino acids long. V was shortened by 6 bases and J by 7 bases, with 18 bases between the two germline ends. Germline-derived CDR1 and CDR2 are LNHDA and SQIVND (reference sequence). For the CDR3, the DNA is TGTGCCAGTAGACCCCGGGGGAGGGTATCTGAAAAACTGTTTTTT. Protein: CASRPRGRVSEKLFF.

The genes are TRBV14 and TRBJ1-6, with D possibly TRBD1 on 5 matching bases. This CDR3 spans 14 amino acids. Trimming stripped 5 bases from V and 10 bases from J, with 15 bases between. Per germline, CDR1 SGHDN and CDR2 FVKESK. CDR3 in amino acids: CASSRDSRGSPLHF. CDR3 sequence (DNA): TGTGCCAGCAGCAGGGACTCTCGTGGATCACCCCTCCACTTT.

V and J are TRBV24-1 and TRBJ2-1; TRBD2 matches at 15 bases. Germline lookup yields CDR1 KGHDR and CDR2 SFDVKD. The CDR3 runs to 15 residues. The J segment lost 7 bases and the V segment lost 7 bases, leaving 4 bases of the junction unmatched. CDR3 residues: CATRPGTSGRNEQFF. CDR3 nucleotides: TGTGCCACCAGGCCCGGGACTAGCGGGAGGAATGAGCAGTTCTTC.

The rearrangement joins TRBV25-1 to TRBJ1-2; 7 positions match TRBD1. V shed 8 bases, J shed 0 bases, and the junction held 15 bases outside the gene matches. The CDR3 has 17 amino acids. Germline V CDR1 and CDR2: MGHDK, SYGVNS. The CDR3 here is CASGEGDSKGPNYGYTF. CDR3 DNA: TGTGCCAGCGGAGAGGGGGACAGCAAAGGGCCTAACTATGGCTACACCTTC.

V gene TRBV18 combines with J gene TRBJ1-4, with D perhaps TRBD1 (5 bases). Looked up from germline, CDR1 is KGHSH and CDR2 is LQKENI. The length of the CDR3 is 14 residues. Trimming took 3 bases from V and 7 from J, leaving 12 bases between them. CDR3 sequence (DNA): TGTGCCAGCTCACCCGGGGGTGTTAGTGAAAAACTGTTTTTT. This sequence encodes CASSPGGVSEKLFF.

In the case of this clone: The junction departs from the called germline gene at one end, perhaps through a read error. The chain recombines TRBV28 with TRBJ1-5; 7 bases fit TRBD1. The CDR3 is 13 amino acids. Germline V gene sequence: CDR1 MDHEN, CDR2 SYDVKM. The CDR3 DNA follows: TGTACCAGCAGCGCACAGGGGTTGTTTCCCCAGCATTTT. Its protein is CTSSAQGLFPQHF.

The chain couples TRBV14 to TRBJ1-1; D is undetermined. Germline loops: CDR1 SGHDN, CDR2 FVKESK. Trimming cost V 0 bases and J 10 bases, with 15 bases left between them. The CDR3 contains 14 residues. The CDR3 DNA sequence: TGTGCCAGCAGCCAAGATGCACAGCCCACGGGAGCTTTCTTT. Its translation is CASSQDAQPTGAFF.

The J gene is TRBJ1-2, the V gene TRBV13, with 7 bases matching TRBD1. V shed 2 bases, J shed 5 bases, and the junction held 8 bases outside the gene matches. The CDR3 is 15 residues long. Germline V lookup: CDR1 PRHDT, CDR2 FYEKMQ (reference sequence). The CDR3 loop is CASSLQTGPGYGYTF. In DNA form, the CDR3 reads TGTGCCAGCAGCTTACAGACAGGGCCAGGATATGGCTACACCTTC. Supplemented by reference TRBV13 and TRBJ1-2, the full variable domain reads AAGVIQSPRHLIKEKRETATLKCYPIPRHDTVYWYQQGPGQDPQFLISFYEKMQSDKGSIPDRFSAQQFSDYHSELNMSSLELGDSALYFCASSLQTGPGYGYTFGSGTRLTVV.

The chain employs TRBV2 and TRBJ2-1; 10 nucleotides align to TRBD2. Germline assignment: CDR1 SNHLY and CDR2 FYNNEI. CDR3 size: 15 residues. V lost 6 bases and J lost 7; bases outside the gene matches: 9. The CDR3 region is CASRRGLASLNEQFF. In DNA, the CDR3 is TGTGCCAGCAGAAGGGGACTAGCGAGTTTGAATGAGCAGTTCTTC.

The CDR3 DNA reads as TGTGCCAGCAGCTTCCGTATGAGGGGCCGCTACAATGAGCAGTTCTTC. This translates into CASSFRMRGRYNEQFF. This chain uses TRBV13 with TRBJ2-1; D tentatively fits TRBD1 or TRBD2 (5 bases each). The CDR3 is 16 residues long. In germline, CDR1 is PRHDT, CDR2 FYEKMQ (reference sequence). Trimming left V 3 bases short and J 3 bases short, with 15 bases between.

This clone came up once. DNA of the CDR3: TGTGCCACCAGCAGAATCTCCCCGTCCGGCTACACCTTC. It specifies CATSRISPSGYTF. The chain couples TRBV15 to TRBJ1-2; D ambiguous. CDR3 length equals 13 residues. Germline values: CDR1 LNHNV, CDR2 YYDKDF (reference sequence). V was cut by 2 bases and J by 8 bases, with 12 bases left in between.

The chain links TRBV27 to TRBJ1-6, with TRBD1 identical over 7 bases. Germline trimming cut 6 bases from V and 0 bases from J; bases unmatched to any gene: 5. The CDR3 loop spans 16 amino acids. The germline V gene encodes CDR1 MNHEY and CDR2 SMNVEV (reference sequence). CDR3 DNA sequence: TGTGCCAGCAGAGTCAGGGGGAGCTCCTATAATTCACCCCTCCACTTT. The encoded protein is CASRVRGSSYNSPLHF.

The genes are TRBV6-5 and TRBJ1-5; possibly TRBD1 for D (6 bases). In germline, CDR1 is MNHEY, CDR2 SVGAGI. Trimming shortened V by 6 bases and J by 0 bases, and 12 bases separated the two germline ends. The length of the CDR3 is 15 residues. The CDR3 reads CASRDSSYSNQPQHF. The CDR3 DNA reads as TGTGCCAGCAGGGACAGCAGTTATAGCAATCAGCCCCAGCATTTT.

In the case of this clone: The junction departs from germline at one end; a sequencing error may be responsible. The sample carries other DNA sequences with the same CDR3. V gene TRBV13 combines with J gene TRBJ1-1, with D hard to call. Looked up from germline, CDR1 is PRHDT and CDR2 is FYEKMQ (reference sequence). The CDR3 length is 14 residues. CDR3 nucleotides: TGTGCCAGTAGCTTCGGCGACTATGGCACTGAAGCTTTCTTT. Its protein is CASSFGDYGTEAFF. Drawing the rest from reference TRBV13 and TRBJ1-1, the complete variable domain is AAGVIQSPRHLIKEKRETATLKCYPIPRHDTVYWYQQGPGQDPQFLISFYEKMQSDKGSIPDRFSAQQFSDYHSELNMSSLELGDSALYFCASSFGDYGTEAFFGQGTRLTVV.

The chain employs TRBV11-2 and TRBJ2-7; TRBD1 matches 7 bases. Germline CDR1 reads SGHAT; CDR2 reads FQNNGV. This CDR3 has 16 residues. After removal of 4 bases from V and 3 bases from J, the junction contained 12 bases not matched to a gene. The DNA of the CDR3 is TGTGCCAGCAGCTCAGGGGGAGCGCTTTCTGACTACGAGCAGTACTTC. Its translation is CASSSGGALSDYEQYF.

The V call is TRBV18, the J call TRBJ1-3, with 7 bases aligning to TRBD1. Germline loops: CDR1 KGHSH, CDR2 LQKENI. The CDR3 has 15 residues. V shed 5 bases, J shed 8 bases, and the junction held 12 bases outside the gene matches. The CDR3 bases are TGTGCCAGCTCAACTCGACAGGGTGGCGGGGACACCATATATTTT. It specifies CASSTRQGGGDTIYF. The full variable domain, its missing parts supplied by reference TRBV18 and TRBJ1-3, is NAGVMQNPRHLVRRRGQEARLRCSPMKGHSHVYWYRQLPEEGLKFMVYLQKENIIDESGMPKERFSAEFPKEGPSILRIQQVVRGDSAAYFCASSTRQGGGDTIYFGEGSWLTVV.

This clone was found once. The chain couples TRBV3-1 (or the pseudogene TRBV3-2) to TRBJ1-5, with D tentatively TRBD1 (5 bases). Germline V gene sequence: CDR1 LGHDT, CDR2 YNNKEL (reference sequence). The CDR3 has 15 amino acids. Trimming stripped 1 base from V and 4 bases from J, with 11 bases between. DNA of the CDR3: TGTGCCAGCAGCCAAGGATTCAGGGAGAATCAGCCCCAGCATTTT. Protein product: CASSQGFRENQPQHF.

The CDR3 loop reads CASSLITPHTDTQYF. DNA of the CDR3: TGTGCCAGCAGCTTAATTACTCCCCACACAGATACGCAGTATTTT. The chain uses TRBV7-2 and TRBJ2-3; no firm D call. The CDR3 runs to 15 residues. V lost 2 bases, J lost 2 bases, and 11 bases lay in between. Germline V gene data show CDR1 as SGHTA and CDR2 as FQGNSA.

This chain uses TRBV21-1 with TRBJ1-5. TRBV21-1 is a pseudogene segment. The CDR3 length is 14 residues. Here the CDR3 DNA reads TGTGCCAGCAGCAAAGCGCGTTCAGATCAGCCCCAGCATTTT. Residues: CASSKARSDQPQHF.

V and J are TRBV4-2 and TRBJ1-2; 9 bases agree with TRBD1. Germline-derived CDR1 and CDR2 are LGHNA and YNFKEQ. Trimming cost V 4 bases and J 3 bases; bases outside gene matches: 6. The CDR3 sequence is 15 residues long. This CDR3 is CASSPGTGQDYGYTF. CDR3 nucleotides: TGTGCCAGCAGCCCTGGGACAGGGCAAGACTATGGCTACACCTTC.

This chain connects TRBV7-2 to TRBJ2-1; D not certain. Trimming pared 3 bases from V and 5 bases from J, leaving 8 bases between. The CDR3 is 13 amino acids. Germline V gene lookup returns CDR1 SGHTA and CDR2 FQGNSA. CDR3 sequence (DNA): TGTGCCAGCAGCTTTTTGCCGAACAATGAGCAGTTCTTC. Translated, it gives CASSFLPNNEQFF.